The T cell receptor (beta chain) under discussion was sequenced for a study of shared clonotypes between healthy human individuals. Regarding this clone: Its antigen is unknown.

The study's findings and limits: Naive CD4 clonotypes were shared across a handful of donors at roughly 5%.

The germline V gene has CDR1 SGDLS and CDR2 YYNGEE. The V end was cut by 0 bases, the J end by 6 bases, with 7 bases between. This CDR3 is 12 amino acids long. TCRdb's copy holds only in-frame clones and misses some; the assay was immunoSEQ multiplex PCR. The repertoire holds roughly 1.5 million clones, approximately 98% seen once, with roughly 0.45% in the top ten. The rearrangement joins TRBV9 to TRBJ2-7, with D possibly being TRBD1 (5 bases). This clonotype was sampled from a man aged 25 to 40 in good health. Sequencing input: naive CD4+ T cells sorted from blood. As for subset: CD45RA+ positively selected. The CDR3 reads CASSVGGCEQYF. Here the CDR3 DNA reads TGTGCCAGCAGCGTAGGGGGCTGCGAGCAGTACTTC.